The entry that follows covers one TCR beta chain sequence. Germline-derived CDR1 and CDR2 are SNHLY and FYNNEI. Trimming removed 7 bases from V and 0 bases from J; junction bases left unmatched: 9. The CDR3 covers 17 residues. This record belongs to a study of control samples from healthy donors and cancer patients. Using immunoSEQ multiplex PCR, the repertoire was profiled, and TCRdb retains in-frame clones only, with some absent. There are about 130,000 clones in the sample; about 93% occur only once, and over 12% lies in the top ten. Input material: PBMCs. The V call is TRBV2, the J call TRBJ2-6; 7 bases align to TRBD1. The receptor comes from a man aged 60 to 75 with colorectal cancer. The CDR3 region is CASTTRPGGSGANVLTF. In DNA, the CDR3 is TGTGCCAGCACTACAAGACCAGGGGGCTCTGGGGCCAACGTCCTGACTTTC. The whole variable domain, remainder taken from reference TRBV2 and TRBJ2-6, is EPEVTQTPSHQVTQMGQEVILRCVPISNHLYFYWYRQILGQKVEFLVSFYNNEISEKSEIFDDQFSVERPDGSNFTLKIRSTKLEDSAMYFCASTTRPGGSGANVLTFGAGSRLTVL.